This T cell receptor (beta chain) was identified in a study of blood T cell repertoires in COVID-19. Study-level background: Spain, Italy and the United States supplied samples that represented acute and convalescent COVID-19. Sample material is recorded as cDNA or gDNA derived from T cells, B-cell-depleted T cells, or PBMCs.

Original data processing: Amplified reference gene primers provided the basis for estimating nucleated cell counts. Using immunoSEQ multiplex PCR, the repertoire was profiled, and TCRdb retains in-frame clones only, with some absent. Clone size and the V and J calls come from that table; the DNA yielded D and trimming. Altogether 95,000 to 110,000 clones are present, 82% being singletons, with the ten largest covering about 5%. V trimming: 3 bases; J trimming: 3 bases; junction bases outside the gene matches: 3. CDR3 length: 13 amino acids. Germline V lookup: CDR1 SGHRS, CDR2 YFSETQ. V usage is TRBV5-1 and J usage is TRBJ2-7; 7 bases agree with TRBD2. Source material: peripheral blood. This TCR derives from a man between 60 and 75 years old with acute or convalescent COVID-19. As DNA, the CDR3 is TGCGCCAGCAGCTCGCCGGGAGGCTACGAGCAGTACTTC. It yields the protein CASSSPGGYEQYF.